This passage covers 27 T cell receptor beta chains from one sample sequenced in a study of Ad26.COV2.S vaccination and SARS-CoV-2 variants. Treatment reported: some 20 received Ad26.COV2.S at low or high dose, single or two shots; 5 received placebo; per-sample allocation not given. Collection of the samples took place on day 63 after the first injection of vaccine or placebo. Sequencing used immunoSEQ multiplex PCR; TCRdb keeps in-frame clones, though not all of them. The table has roughly 400,000 clones, over 80% seen once. The material sequenced was peripheral blood, taken in a trial of Ad26.COV2.S vaccine versus placebo. The receptors come from a person between 18 and 65 years old who received the Ad26.COV2.S COVID-19 vaccine or a placebo.

The V call is TRBV6-5, the J call TRBJ2-5; D gene uncertain. From germline, CDR1 is MNHEY and CDR2 SVGAGI. This CDR3 spans 11 amino acids. Trimming cost V 10 bases and J 4 bases, with 10 bases left between them. CDR3 sequence: CATTVAETQYF. DNA for the CDR3: TGTGCCACCACAGTGGCAGAGACCCAGTACTTC.

V and J are TRBV19 and TRBJ1-1; 9 bases map to TRBD1. Germline V gene data show CDR1 as LNHDA and CDR2 as SQIVND (reference sequence). This CDR3 is 14 amino acids long. The V segment lost 2 bases and the J segment 13 bases; nucleotides outside the gene matches: 11. CDR3 nucleotide sequence: TGTGCCAGTAGTATATTGGGACAGGGCGGTGATGTTTTCTTT. Its translation is CASSILGQGGDVFF.

This rearrangement joins TRBV6-5 to TRBJ1-2; D not certain. CDR1 is MNHEY, CDR2 SVGAGI, per germline. The ends were cut back, 6 bases at V and 4 bases at J, with 12 bases in the middle. This CDR3 has 13 residues. This chain's CDR3 is CASRPSTLYGYTF. As DNA, the CDR3 is TGTGCCAGCAGGCCATCGACACTCTATGGCTACACCTTC.

This clone came up once. The chain carries TRBV6-5 and TRBJ1-5, with no clear D. V was shortened by 0 bases and J by 5 bases, with 11 bases between the two germline ends. The CDR3 has 15 residues. Germline V gene data show CDR1 as MNHEY and CDR2 as SVGAGI. The CDR3 loop is CASSYSRIGHQPQHF. In DNA form, the CDR3 reads TGTGCCAGCAGTTACTCCAGGATTGGACATCAGCCCCAGCATTTT.

This chain connects TRBV12-5 to TRBJ1-1, with no clear D. V dropped 10 bases and J dropped 5 bases, with 26 bases sitting between them. Germline assignment: CDR1 LGHNT and CDR2 FRNRAP. The CDR3 sequence is 16 residues long. CDR3: CAMYRNIGNPRTEAFF. In DNA, the CDR3 is TGTGCTATGTATAGGAATATAGGAAACCCGAGGACTGAAGCTTTCTTT.

The chain recombines TRBV7-2 with TRBJ2-2, with 9 bases that match TRBD1. The germline CDR1 and CDR2 sequences are SGHTA and FQGNSA. This CDR3 has 15 amino acids. V gave up 6 bases and J gave up 0 bases; unmatched junction bases: 2. DNA of the CDR3: TGTGCCAGCAGTACAGGGGGCGCGAACACCGGGGAGCTGTTTTTT. Translating it yields CASSTGGANTGELFF.

This rearrangement joins TRBV27 to TRBJ1-2; the match to TRBD1 covers 8 bases. Germline V gene data show CDR1 as MNHEY and CDR2 as SMNVEV (reference sequence). CDR3 length: 15 residues. Trimming cost V 5 bases and J 4 bases; bases outside gene matches: 9. The CDR3 DNA sequence: TGTGCCAGCAGTCTCTCTTACGACAGGGGCTATGGCTACACCTTC. The encoded protein is CASSLSYDRGYGYTF.

This chain joins TRBV3-1 (or the pseudogene TRBV3-2) and TRBJ2-1; TRBD2 matches at 7 bases. Germline-derived CDR1 and CDR2 are LGHDT and YNNKEL (reference sequence). Trimming cost V 4 bases and J 7 bases; bases outside gene matches: 10. The CDR3 runs 15 residues. CDR3 in amino acids: CASSRPVRGDNEQFF. The CDR3 bases are TGTGCCAGCAGCCGACCGGTTCGGGGGGATAATGAGCAGTTCTTC.

The rearrangement links TRBV10-2 to TRBJ2-1; no definite D call. Germline V CDR1 and CDR2: WSHSY, SAAADI. Trimming removed 3 bases at V and 9 bases at J, with 6 bases between. This CDR3 comprises 11 residues. This chain's CDR3 is CASSEGAEQFF. The CDR3 DNA follows: TGCGCCAGCAGTGAAGGTGCTGAGCAGTTCTTC.

In DNA, the CDR3 is TGTGCCAGCAGTCCCTCGACAGGGGGCTACAATGAGCAGTTCTTC. It encodes CASSPSTGGYNEQFF. The J gene is TRBJ2-1, the V gene TRBV27; 9 nucleotides agree with TRBD1. CDR3 length: 15 residues. Germline CDR1 MNHEY, CDR2 SMNVEV (reference sequence). Trimming removed 5 bases from V and 3 bases from J; junction bases left unmatched: 5.

This chain links TRBV7-8 with TRBJ2-7; no firm D call. With 5 bases removed from V and 0 bases from J, the gap between germline ends came to 14 bases. The germline V gene encodes CDR1 SGHVS and CDR2 FQNEAQ. The CDR3 is 15 amino acids. The CDR3 coding sequence is TGTGCCAGCAGCCTTCTGGGCGGTTCCTCCTACGAGCAGTACTTC. Amino acid sequence: CASSLLGGSSYEQYF.

Concerning this clone: Other DNA sequences in the sample encode the same CDR3. The rearrangement links TRBV4-1 to TRBJ1-2; D gene ambiguous. V was shortened by 1 base and J by 8 bases, with 5 bases between the two germline ends. The CDR3 length is 11 residues. The germline V gene has CDR1 MGHRA and CDR2 YSYEKL. The CDR3 DNA sequence: TGCGCCAGCAGCCAAGCGGGGGGCTACACCTTC. Residues: CASSQAGGYTF.

The chain recombines TRBV19 with TRBJ1-1; D call uncertain. CDR1 is LNHDA, CDR2 SQIVND, per germline (reference sequence). Trimming pared 6 bases from V and 1 base from J, leaving 15 bases between. This CDR3 has 15 residues. In DNA, the CDR3 is TGTGCCAGTAGCCTAGGTCAGGTGTGGAACACTGAAGCTTTCTTT. Translated: CASSLGQVWNTEAFF.

The chain is built from TRBV11-2 and TRBJ2-7, with a tentative D call TRBD1 (6 bases). This CDR3 region has 15 residues. From germline, CDR1 is SGHAT and CDR2 FQNNGV. V lost 2 bases and J lost 2, with 13 bases in between. The CDR3 sequence is CASSLFQGPTYEQYF. The CDR3 DNA reads TGTGCCAGCAGCTTATTCCAGGGGCCTACCTACGAGCAGTACTTC. Using reference TRBV11-2 and TRBJ2-7 for the parts outside the CDR3, the full variable domain is EAGVAQSPRYKIIEKRQSVAFWCNPISGHATLYWYQQILGQGPKLLIQFQNNGVVDDSQLPKDRFSAERLKGVDSTLKIQPAKLEDSAVYLCASSLFQGPTYEQYFGPGTRLTVT.

This clone was counted a few times. V usage is TRBV10-2 and J usage is TRBJ2-7; TRBD2 matches 9 bases. This CDR3 contains 15 residues. The V and J ends lost 8 bases and 5 bases, in that order; junction bases with no gene match: 13. CDR1 and CDR2 (germline): WSHSY, SAAADI. The CDR3 protein is CASRRRGGFRHEQYF. The CDR3 DNA reads TGCGCCAGCCGTCGGCGGGGGGGCTTTAGGCACGAGCAGTACTTC.

This clone was detected once. The chain uses TRBV19 and TRBJ1-1; 9 bases map to TRBD1. This CDR3 is 13 amino acids long. With V trimmed by 9 bases and J by 5 bases, 7 bases remained unmatched. Germline loops: CDR1 LNHDA, CDR2 SQIVND (reference sequence). Here the CDR3 DNA reads TGTGCCAGCCAAACAGGGGGCTGGACTGAAGCTTTCTTT. This sequence encodes CASQTGGWTEAFF.

This sequence joins TRBV7-9 and TRBJ1-1, with D unresolved. Germline assignment: CDR1 SEHNR and CDR2 FQNEAQ (reference sequence). V was cut by 6 bases and J by 1 base, with 12 bases left in between. This CDR3 is built from 14 residues. The CDR3, as DNA: TGTGCCAGCAGAGACCCAAAGGGGAACACTGAAGCTTTCTTT. Translating it yields CASRDPKGNTEAFF.

The chain couples TRBV10-3 to TRBJ1-5; D gene unclear. Germline V gives CDR1 ENHRY, CDR2 SYGVKD. The V end was cut by 0 bases, the J end by 4 bases, with 7 bases between. CDR3 length equals 14 residues. CDR3 sequence: CAISESTRNQPQHF. CDR3 sequence (DNA): TGTGCCATCAGTGAGTCGACTCGGAATCAGCCCCAGCATTTT.

The V call is TRBV27, the J call TRBJ2-1; the match to TRBD2 covers 9 bases. Germline CDR1 MNHEY, CDR2 SMNVEV (reference sequence). With 4 bases clipped from V and 7 bases from J, the junction kept 14 bases outside the gene matches. The CDR3 is 17 amino acids. The CDR3 coding sequence is TGTGCCAGCAGTTCCAGATGGGCTAGCGGGGTGTCGAATGAGCAGTTCTTC. Its translation is CASSSRWASGVSNEQFF.

V is TRBV6-1 and J is TRBJ2-7; D not resolved. Deletions cut 3 bases from V and 2 bases from J, with 17 bases between. CDR1 and CDR2 (germline): MNHNS, SASEGT. This CDR3 region has 16 residues. CDR3 in DNA: TGTGCCAGCAGTGAGCCGAGCAAGGGCCCCCCCTACGAGCAGTACTTC. It translates to CASSEPSKGPPYEQYF.

This chain links TRBV11-2 with TRBJ1-4; 8 bases line up with TRBD1. Germline CDR1 and CDR2: SGHAT and FQNNGV. V lost 1 base to trimming and J lost 9 bases; unmatched junction nucleotides: 7. The CDR3 consists of 15 residues. This CDR3 is CASSLAGTGSKKLFF. CDR3 in DNA: TGTGCCAGCAGCTTAGCCGGGACAGGCTCGAAAAAACTGTTTTTT.

This sequence joins TRBV11-3 and TRBJ2-2, with D perhaps matching TRBD1 (6 bases). The V end was cut by 4 bases, the J end by 4 bases, with 16 bases between. Germline-derived CDR1 and CDR2 are SGHNT and YENEEA. The CDR3 is made up of 16 amino acids. The CDR3 coding sequence is TGTGCCAGCAGCTCCCGGGCCGGGACAAGCACCGGGGAGCTGTTTTTT. The encoded protein is CASSSRAGTSTGELFF.

The chain has TRBV29-1 and TRBJ1-3; the match to TRBD1 covers 9 bases. Germline lookup yields CDR1 SQVTM and CDR2 ANQGSEA. This CDR3 has 16 amino acids. The V and J ends lost 4 bases and 4 bases, in that order; junction bases with no gene match: 11. This CDR3 reads CSVVNAGTGKGNTIYF. The CDR3 nucleotides read TGCAGCGTTGTAAATGCAGGGACAGGGAAAGGAAACACCATATATTTT.

The CDR3 here is CATVMNTEAFF. CDR3 DNA: TGTGCCACGGTTATGAACACTGAAGCTTTCTTT. V gene TRBV12-3 or TRBV12-4 combines with J gene TRBJ1-1; D call uncertain. This CDR3 contains 11 residues. Trimming cost V 10 bases and J 0 bases, with 6 bases left between them.

This clone was detected a few times. The CDR3: CASSFQGRQPQHF. The CDR3 DNA follows: TGTGCCAGCAGTTTCCAGGGGAGACAGCCCCAGCATTTT. This chain joins TRBV12-3 or TRBV12-4 and TRBJ1-5; TRBD1 might be the D (6 bases). V shed 3 bases and J shed 7 bases, with 10 bases lying between them. This CDR3 comprises 13 residues.

V is TRBV6-6 and J is TRBJ1-6; D is perhaps TRBD1 (6 bases). The CDR3 loop spans 14 amino acids. The germline V and J ends were trimmed by 7 bases and 0 bases, with 7 bases remaining between them. CDR1 MNHNY and CDR2 SVGAGI come from the germline V gene (reference sequence). The CDR3 is CASKTGSYNSPLHF. CDR3 nucleotides: TGTGCCAGCAAGACAGGCTCCTATAATTCACCCCTCCACTTT.

This rearrangement joins TRBV28 to TRBJ2-7, with D perhaps assigned TRBD1 or TRBD2 (5 bases each). This CDR3 has 13 amino acids. V was clipped by 5 bases and J by 4 bases, with 12 bases between them. Germline loops: CDR1 MDHEN, CDR2 SYDVKM. The CDR3 nucleotides are TGTGCCAGCAGTCCCCCCAGGGAGTACGAGCAGTACTTC. It codes for CASSPPREYEQYF.